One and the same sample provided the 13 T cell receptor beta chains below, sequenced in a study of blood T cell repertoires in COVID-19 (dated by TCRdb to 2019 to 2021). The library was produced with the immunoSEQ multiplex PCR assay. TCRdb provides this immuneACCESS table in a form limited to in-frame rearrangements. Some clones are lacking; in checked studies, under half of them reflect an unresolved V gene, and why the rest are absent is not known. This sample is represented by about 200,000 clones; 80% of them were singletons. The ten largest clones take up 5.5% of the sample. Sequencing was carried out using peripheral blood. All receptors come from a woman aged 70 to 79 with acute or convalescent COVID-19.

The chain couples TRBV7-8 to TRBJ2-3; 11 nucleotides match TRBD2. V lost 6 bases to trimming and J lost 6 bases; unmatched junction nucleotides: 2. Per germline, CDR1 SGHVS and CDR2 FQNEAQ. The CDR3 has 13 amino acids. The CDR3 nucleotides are TGTGCCAGCAGACTAGCGGGAGCCGATACGCAGTATTTT. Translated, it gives CASRLAGADTQYF. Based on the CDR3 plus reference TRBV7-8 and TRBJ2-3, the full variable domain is GAGVSQSPRYKVAKRGQDVALRCDPISGHVSLFWYQQALGQGPEFLTYFQNEAQLDKSGLPSDRFFAERPEGSVSTLKIQRTQQEDSAVYLCASRLAGADTQYFGPGTRLTVL.

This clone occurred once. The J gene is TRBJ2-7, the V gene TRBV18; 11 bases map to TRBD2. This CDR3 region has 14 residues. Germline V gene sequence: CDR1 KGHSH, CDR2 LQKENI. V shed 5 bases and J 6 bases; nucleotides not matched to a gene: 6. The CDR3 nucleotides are TGTGCCAGCTCAGAGGGACTAGCGGAGAGCGAGCAGTACTTC. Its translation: CASSEGLAESEQYF.

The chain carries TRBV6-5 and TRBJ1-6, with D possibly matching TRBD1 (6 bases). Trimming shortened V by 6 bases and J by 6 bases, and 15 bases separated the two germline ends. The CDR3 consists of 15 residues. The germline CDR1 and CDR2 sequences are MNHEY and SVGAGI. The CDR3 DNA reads TGTGCCAGCAGGGCCCTAGGGGGGGTTAATTCACCCCTCCACTTT. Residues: CASRALGGVNSPLHF.

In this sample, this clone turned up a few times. The CDR3 DNA follows: TGCGCCAGCAGCCGTTTTCGCCCGGCGAACACCGGGGAGCTGTTTTTT. Its translation is CASSRFRPANTGELFF. The chain links TRBV5-1 to TRBJ2-2; no reliable D call. Germline loops: CDR1 SGHRS, CDR2 YFSETQ. Trimming took off 4 bases at V and 0 bases at J, with 13 bases between the two ends. The CDR3 covers 16 residues.

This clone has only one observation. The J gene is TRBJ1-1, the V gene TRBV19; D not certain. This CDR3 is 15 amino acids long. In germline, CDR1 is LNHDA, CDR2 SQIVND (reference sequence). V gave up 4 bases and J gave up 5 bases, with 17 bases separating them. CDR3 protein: CASSRAGSYPTEAFF. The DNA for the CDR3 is TGTGCCAGTAGTAGGGCGGGGAGTTATCCAACTGAAGCTTTCTTT.

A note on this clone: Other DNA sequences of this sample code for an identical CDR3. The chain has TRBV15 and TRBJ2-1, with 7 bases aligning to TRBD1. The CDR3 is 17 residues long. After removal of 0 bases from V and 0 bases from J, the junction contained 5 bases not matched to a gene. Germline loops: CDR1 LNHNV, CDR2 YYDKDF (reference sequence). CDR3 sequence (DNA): TGTGCCACCAGCAGAGACCCCAGGGGGAGCTCCTACAATGAGCAGTTCTTC. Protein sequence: CATSRDPRGSSYNEQFF. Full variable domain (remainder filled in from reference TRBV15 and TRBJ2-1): DAMVIQNPRYQVTQFGKPVTLSCSQTLNHNVMYWYQQKSSQAPKLLFHYYDKDFNNEADTPDNFQSRRPNTSFCFLDIRSPGLGDTAMYLCATSRDPRGSSYNEQFFGPGTRLTVL.

The CDR3 sequence is CASSGQGGSSGRSQYF. DNA of the CDR3: TGTGCCAGCAGTGGACAGGGGGGGAGTAGCGGGAGGTCGCAGTATTTT. V is TRBV2 and J is TRBJ2-3, with D maybe TRBD2 (10 bases). Trimming stripped 4 bases from V and 10 bases from J, with 24 bases between. This CDR3 has 16 amino acids. Germline CDR1 SNHLY, CDR2 FYNNEI.

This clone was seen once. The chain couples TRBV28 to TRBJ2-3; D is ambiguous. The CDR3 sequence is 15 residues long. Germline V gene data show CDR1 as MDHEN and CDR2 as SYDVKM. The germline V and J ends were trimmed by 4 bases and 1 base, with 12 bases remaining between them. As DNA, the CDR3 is TGTGCCAGCAGTTCCCCGTGGAGCGGCACAGATACGCAGTATTTT. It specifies CASSSPWSGTDTQYF.

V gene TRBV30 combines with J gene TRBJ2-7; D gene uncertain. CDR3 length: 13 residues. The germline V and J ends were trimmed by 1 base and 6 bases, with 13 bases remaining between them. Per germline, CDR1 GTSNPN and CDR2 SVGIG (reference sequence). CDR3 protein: CAWSGQVFAEQYF. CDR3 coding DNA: TGTGCCTGGAGTGGGCAGGTTTTCGCCGAGCAGTACTTC. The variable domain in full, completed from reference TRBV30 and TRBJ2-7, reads SQTIHQWPATLVQPVGSPLSLECTVEGTSNPNLYWYRQAAGRGLQLLFYSVGIGQISSEVPQNLSASRPQDRQFILSSKKLLLSDSGFYLCAWSGQVFAEQYFGPGTRLTVT.

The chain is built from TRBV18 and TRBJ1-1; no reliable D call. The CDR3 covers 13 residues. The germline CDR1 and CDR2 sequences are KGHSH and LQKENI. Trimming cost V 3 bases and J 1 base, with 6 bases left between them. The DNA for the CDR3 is TGTGCCAGCTCACCCACACAGAACACTGAAGCTTTCTTT. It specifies CASSPTQNTEAFF.

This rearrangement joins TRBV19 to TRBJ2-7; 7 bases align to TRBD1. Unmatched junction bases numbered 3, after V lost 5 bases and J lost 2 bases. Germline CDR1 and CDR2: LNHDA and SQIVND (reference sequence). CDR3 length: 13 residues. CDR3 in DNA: TGTGCCAGTAGTCTGGGACAGCCCTACGAGCAGTACTTC. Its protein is CASSLGQPYEQYF.

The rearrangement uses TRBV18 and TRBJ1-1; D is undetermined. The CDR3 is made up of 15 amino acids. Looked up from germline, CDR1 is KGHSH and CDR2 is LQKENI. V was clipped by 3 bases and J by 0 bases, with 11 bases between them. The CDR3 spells CASSPGEAVNTEAFF. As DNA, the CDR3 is TGTGCCAGCTCACCCGGTGAGGCAGTGAACACTGAAGCTTTCTTT.

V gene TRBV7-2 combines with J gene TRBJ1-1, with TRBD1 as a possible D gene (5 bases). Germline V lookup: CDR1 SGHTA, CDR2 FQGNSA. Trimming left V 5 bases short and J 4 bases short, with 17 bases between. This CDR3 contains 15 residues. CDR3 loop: CASSPGGGGSTEAFF. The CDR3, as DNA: TGTGCCAGCAGCCCCGGGGGGGGAGGGAGCACTGAAGCTTTCTTT.